This T cell receptor beta chain is from a study of T cell responses to AZD1222 COVID-19 vaccine (dated by TCRdb to 2020 to 2023). For the study in its entirety: AZD1222 recipients with second doses at about 4 weeks or about 12 weeks were pooled, because spike-specific TCR depth and breadth did not differ between schedules. A total of more than 230 trial participants underwent TCR sequencing, of whom nearly 210 had received two doses of AZD1222 and around 25 had received two doses of the MenACWY control vaccine. Trial participants were enrolled by age into 18-55, 56-69 and 70-plus year subgroups, with about 150, 28 and 57 TCR-sequenced participants respectively. Here is what the overall study found, with its caveats: Nearly half of unique spike-specific TCRs reportedly recognized epitopes outside regions mutated in the B.1.351 and B.1.1.7 variants. In the small 56-69-year group, the increase in depth fell short of significance, most likely because of low power. No day 14 peak-response samples were available, so repertoires were characterized only after the peak T cell response. The whole spike protein was spanned by vaccine-associated CD4 TCRs, and dominant responses were seen in regions 160-218 and 743-854. After two AZD1222 doses, spike-specific TCR breadth and depth were significantly higher than at day 0 and than in MenACWY recipients. Conclusions about previously exposed vaccinees are limited because only six or seven AZD1222 recipients were SARS-CoV-2 seropositive at baseline. Participants were mostly white British, with more females than males. The authors suggested clonal diversity may have been underestimated.

Read against the paper, the sample's time point label means: baseline before first vaccination. Vaccinee samples were obtained from the UK trials COV001 and COV002, which included a single-blind randomized controlled phase 2/3 trial of AZD1222 (ChAdOx1 nCoV-19) in healthy adults. For TCRbeta chain sequencing, PBMC samples from trial participants were taken at day 0 and at day 28 after the second dose. The CDR3 regions of human TCRbeta chains were subjected to immunosequencing. The original pipeline was this. TCRs in the repertoires were compared against a reference library of SARS-CoV-2-specific TCRs that had been generated with the MIRA antigen-specificity platform. Breadth meant the fraction of unique TCRs that were SARS-CoV-2-associated, whereas depth meant the fraction of total T cells that were SARS-CoV-2-associated. Each spike-specific TCR was assigned to its reactive spike region and to a CD4 or CD8 class using the MIRA data. Log10-transformed breadth and depth values were compared by one-way ANOVA with Sidak's multiple comparisons tests. TCRdb carries this immuneACCESS record with in-frame sequences only. Its versions omit some clonotypes, under half of them owing to an unresolved V gene in the studies checked, with the rest unexplained. The DNA was the basis for D and trimming; V, J and clone size are from that table. Counted in this sample were 90,000 to 100,000 clones; approximately 90% of them appeared once. Jointly, the top ten make up about 7.8% of the sample.

Of note for this clone: Its antigen is unknown. Base qualities were left out, and no much larger clone turns up one base away.

From cysteine to phenylalanine, the CDR3 is 14 amino acids long. Only CDR3 DNA remains: 42 bases, in frame from the first base. Via the germline V gene, CDR1 is SGHVS and CDR2 FNYEAQ. Trimming removed 4 bases from V and 5 bases from J; the gene matches leave 7 bases unexplained. This specimen was peripheral blood, taken on day 0 of AZD1222 vaccination. The rearrangement combines TRBV7-6 with TRBJ2-5, with 7 middle bases fitting TRBD2. The receptor comes from an adult in good health. CDR3 protein: CASSWGLTPETQYF. Here is the DNA: TGTGCCAGCAGCTGGGGACTAACCCCTGAGACCCAGTACTTC. Supplemented by the reference TRBV7-6 and TRBJ2-5 proteins around the CDR3, the complete variable domain is GAGVSQSPRYKVTKRGQDVALRCDPISGHVSLYWYRQALGQGPEFLTYFNYEAQQDKSGLPNDRFSAERPEGSISTLTIQRTEQRDSAMYRCASSWGLTPETQYFGPGTRLLVL.